Below, 9 T cell receptor beta chains from the same sample are listed, as sequenced in a study of T cell repertoires in cytomegalovirus infection. These receptors' antigens are unknown. TCRdb independently ran MiXCR on the reads; one entry per CDR3 protein. The sample yields about 890,000 distinct CDR3 sequences, roughly 30% seen once. Sequenced material: cultured CD8+ T cells from PBMCs, taken from culture after CMV antigen stimulation. These receptors came from a human donor in good health (CMV status not recorded). Some clones in this sample may be carry-over from other donors' samples.

This clonotype was counted a few times. This chain connects TRBV2 to TRBJ2-1; 8 nucleotides line up with TRBD1. The CDR3 runs to 14 residues. The germline gives CDR1 SNHLY, CDR2 FYNNEI. J lost 7 bases, V lost 5 bases, and 7 bases had no gene match. CDR3 bases: TGTGCCAGCAGTAAGAGGACAGGGTGGAATGAGCAGTTCTTC. Its translation: CASSKRTGWNEQFF.

The sample holds a few counts of this clonotype. This rearrangement joins TRBV19 to TRBJ2-7, with D unresolved. This CDR3 contains 11 residues. CDR1 and CDR2 from the germline V gene are LNHDA and SQIVND (reference sequence). V shed 5 bases and J shed 5 bases, with 7 bases lying between them. In DNA form, the CDR3 reads TGTGCCAGTAGTTACAACAACGAGCAGTACTTC. Its protein product is CASSYNNEQYF.

The chain employs TRBV27 and TRBJ1-2; D not resolved. The CDR3 contains 13 residues. Germline V gene sequence: CDR1 MNHEY, CDR2 SMNVEV (reference sequence). Deletions cut 4 bases from V and 4 bases from J, with 10 bases between. In DNA form, the CDR3 reads TGTGCCAGCAGTTCCGACACTTTCTATGGCTACACCTTC. Protein: CASSSDTFYGYTF.

The rearrangement links TRBV5-6 to TRBJ1-5, with a weak D call TRBD1 (5 bases). Deletions cut 4 bases from V and 4 bases from J, with 12 bases between. This CDR3 is built from 14 residues. CDR1 is SGHDT, CDR2 YYEEEE, per germline. The CDR3 nucleotides are TGTGCCAGCAGCAACCGGGGCCTAAATCAGCCCCAGCATTTT. Translated: CASSNRGLNQPQHF.

This clonotype occurred a few times. This chain joins TRBV7-6 and TRBJ2-1; 8 bases match TRBD2. V trimming: 5 bases; J trimming: 5 bases; junction bases outside the gene matches: 11. This CDR3 has 16 amino acids. Germline V gene data show CDR1 as SGHVS and CDR2 as FNYEAQ. CDR3 sequence (DNA): TGTGCCAGCAGCCCCCCCGGGGGGGCGAGGGACAATGAGCAGTTCTTC. This translates into CASSPPGGARDNEQFF.

The rearrangement links TRBV7-4 to TRBJ1-6; 7 nucleotides align to TRBD1. From germline, CDR1 is SGHVT and CDR2 SQSDAQ. CDR3 length: 15 amino acids. V was pared by 4 bases and J by 6 bases, with 6 bases of the junction left unmatched. CDR3 DNA sequence: TGTGCCAGCAGCTCGAGAGGGACAGCTAATTCACCCCTCCACTTT. Translated: CASSSRGTANSPLHF.

The chain recombines TRBV7-4 with TRBJ2-7, with D possibly matching TRBD1 (5 bases). The V and J ends lost 8 bases and 3 bases respectively, with 20 bases between them. Germline values: CDR1 SGHVT, CDR2 SQSDAQ. The CDR3 sequence is 15 residues long. For the CDR3, the DNA is TGTGCCAGCGGTGGCCGGGCAGGGCCTCTCTACGAGCAGTACGTC. It is translated as CASGGRAGPLYEQYV.

This rearrangement joins TRBV19 to TRBJ1-1; 7 nucleotides match TRBD1. Looked up from germline, CDR1 is LNHDA and CDR2 is SQIVND (reference sequence). The CDR3 totals 13 residues. V shed 7 bases and J 4 bases; nucleotides not matched to a gene: 6. In nucleotides, the CDR3 is TGTGCCAGTAAGCAAGCAGGGGGCACTGAAGCTTTCTTT. It is translated as CASKQAGGTEAFF.

A single count supports this clonotype. A read error may be the cause here, since a much bigger clone is one base away. V and J are TRBV7-6 and TRBJ2-2, with D unclear. The CDR3 is 16 residues long. The V gene's germline CDR1 is SGHVS and CDR2 FNYEAQ. CDR3 residues: CVSSLRHAANTGELFF. The CDR3 DNA sequence: TGTGTCAGCAGCTTGAGACACGCCGCGAACACCGGGGAGCTGTTTTTT.